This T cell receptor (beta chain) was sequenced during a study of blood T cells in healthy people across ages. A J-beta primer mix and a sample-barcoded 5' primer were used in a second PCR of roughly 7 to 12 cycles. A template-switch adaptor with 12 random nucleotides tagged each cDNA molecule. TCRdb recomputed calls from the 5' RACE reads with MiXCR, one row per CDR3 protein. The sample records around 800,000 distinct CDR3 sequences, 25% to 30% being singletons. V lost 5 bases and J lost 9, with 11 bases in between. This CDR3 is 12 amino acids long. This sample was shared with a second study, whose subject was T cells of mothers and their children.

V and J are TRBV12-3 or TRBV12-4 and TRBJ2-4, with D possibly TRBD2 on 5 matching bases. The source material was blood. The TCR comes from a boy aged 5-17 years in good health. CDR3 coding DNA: TGTGCCAGCAGTCTCGGACTGAGCATTCAGTACTTC. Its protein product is CASSLGLSIQYF.